Each of the 12 T cell receptor beta chains below was sequenced from the same sample in a study of cytomegalovirus exposure and HLA in healthy donors. The PCR employed 60 Vbeta primers together with 13 Jbeta primers. Only in-frame clones appear in the TCRdb table, and some are missing; sequencing was by immunoSEQ multiplex PCR. The sample has 90,000 to 150,000 clones; approximately 81% are singletons. Sequencing was done on a sample of PBMCs. The receptors were gathered from a woman in her thirties or forties in good health and CMV-seronegative.

This clone showed up just once. This sequence joins TRBV6-6 and TRBJ1-6; possible D gene TRBD1, 5 bases. The germline gives CDR1 MNHNY, CDR2 SVGAGI (reference sequence). This CDR3 region has 14 residues. Trimming shortened V by 2 bases and J by 10 bases, and 12 bases separated the two germline ends. The CDR3 loop reads CASSYSQGWSPLHF. The CDR3 nucleotides are TGTGCCAGCAGTTACAGTCAGGGCTGGTCACCCCTCCACTTT.

This chain connects TRBV6-1 to TRBJ2-7; 8 bases fit TRBD2. CDR1 is MNHNS, CDR2 SASEGT, per germline. V was pared by 11 bases and J by 3 bases, with 6 bases of the junction left unmatched. This CDR3 comprises 12 residues. This chain's CDR3 is CAAGGGGYEQYF. CDR3 DNA sequence: TGTGCCGCGGGGGGAGGGGGCTACGAGCAGTACTTC.

This chain connects TRBV27 to TRBJ1-1, with TRBD1 matching over 7 bases. Per germline, CDR1 MNHEY and CDR2 SMNVEV (reference sequence). This CDR3 has 14 residues. Trimming at V came to 1 base and at J to 6 bases, leaving 5 bases not matched to a gene. DNA of the CDR3: TGTGCCAGCAGTTTATGGGGTCAGGGGGCTGAAGCTTTCTTT. This translates into CASSLWGQGAEAFF.

This clone has a single count. One end of the junction is discordant with germline, which a read error may explain. The V and J genes are TRBV18 and TRBJ1-4; 7 bases fit TRBD1. Germline values: CDR1 KGHSH, CDR2 LQKENI. The CDR3 extends over 15 amino acids. In nucleotides, the CDR3 is TGTGCCGGCTCACCCGAACAGGGGTCTAATGAAAAACTGTTTTTT. Protein product: CAGSPEQGSNEKLFF.

This rearrangement joins TRBV6-5 to TRBJ2-5; a weak D match, TRBD1 (5 bases). Germline CDR1 reads MNHEY; CDR2 reads SVGAGI. V was trimmed by 6 bases and J by 5 bases, leaving 13 bases between them. The CDR3 spans 13 residues. In nucleotides, the CDR3 is TGTGCCAGCAGACGAACAGGCGCGGAGACCCAGTACTTC. This sequence encodes CASRRTGAETQYF.

V usage is TRBV5-8 and J usage is TRBJ2-2; D is unresolved. Trimming removed 1 base at V and 1 base at J, with 8 bases between. Germline values: CDR1 SGHTS, CDR2 YDEGEE. The CDR3 totals 15 residues. CDR3 residues: CASSLRARNTGELFF. CDR3 coding DNA: TGTGCCAGCAGCTTGCGAGCGAGGAACACCGGGGAGCTGTTTTTT.

This clone turned up a few times. The V and J genes are TRBV7-9 and TRBJ2-5; D gene ambiguous. Germline V gene lookup returns CDR1 SEHNR and CDR2 FQNEAQ (reference sequence). This CDR3 is 15 amino acids long. Trimming stripped 5 bases from V and 1 base from J, with 14 bases between. For the CDR3, the DNA is TGTGCCAGCAGCGGCAATTTAGGAGCCCAAGAGACCCAGTACTTC. Translating it yields CASSGNLGAQETQYF.

The chain employs TRBV19 and TRBJ2-5; TRBD1 agrees at 8 bases. From germline, CDR1 is LNHDA and CDR2 SQIVND (reference sequence). The CDR3 extends over 15 amino acids. Here the CDR3 reads CATSGQGSGQETQYF. As DNA, the CDR3 is TGTGCAACATCTGGACAGGGAAGTGGTCAAGAGACCCAGTACTTC.

The V gene is TRBV19, the J gene TRBJ1-6; 8 bases map to TRBD1. Per the germline V gene, CDR1 is LNHDA and CDR2 is SQIVND (reference sequence). The CDR3 is made up of 15 amino acids. V trimming: 4 bases; J trimming: 5 bases; junction bases outside the gene matches: 4. Here the CDR3 reads CASSTRQGNNSPLHF. CDR3 coding DNA: TGTGCCAGTAGTACCCGACAGGGGAATAATTCACCCCTCCACTTT.

This sequence joins TRBV28 and TRBJ1-4; 9 nucleotides match TRBD1. CDR1 and CDR2 (germline): MDHEN, SYDVKM. This CDR3 region has 15 residues. Trimming at V came to 4 bases and at J to 4 bases, leaving 4 bases not matched to a gene. CDR3 sequence: CASSSRTGVNEKLFF. CDR3 nucleotides: TGTGCCAGCAGTTCACGGACAGGGGTTAATGAAAAACTGTTTTTT.

J is TRBJ1-3 and V is TRBV27, with D uncertain. The CDR3 extends over 15 amino acids. Per germline, CDR1 MNHEY and CDR2 SMNVEV (reference sequence). V was pared by 1 base and J by 1 base, with 8 bases between. The CDR3 spells CASSLYSSSGNTIYF. In DNA form, the CDR3 reads TGTGCCAGCAGTTTATATAGCAGTTCTGGAAACACCATATATTTT.

The chain has TRBV6-1 and TRBJ1-2, with 10 nucleotides matching TRBD1. The CDR3 is made up of 15 amino acids. The V segment lost 1 base and the J segment 2 bases; nucleotides outside the gene matches: 1. CDR1 is MNHNS and CDR2 is SASEGT in the germline V gene. The CDR3 is CASSEEDRGNYGYTF. CDR3 sequence (DNA): TGTGCCAGCAGTGAAGAGGACAGGGGGAACTATGGCTACACCTTC.